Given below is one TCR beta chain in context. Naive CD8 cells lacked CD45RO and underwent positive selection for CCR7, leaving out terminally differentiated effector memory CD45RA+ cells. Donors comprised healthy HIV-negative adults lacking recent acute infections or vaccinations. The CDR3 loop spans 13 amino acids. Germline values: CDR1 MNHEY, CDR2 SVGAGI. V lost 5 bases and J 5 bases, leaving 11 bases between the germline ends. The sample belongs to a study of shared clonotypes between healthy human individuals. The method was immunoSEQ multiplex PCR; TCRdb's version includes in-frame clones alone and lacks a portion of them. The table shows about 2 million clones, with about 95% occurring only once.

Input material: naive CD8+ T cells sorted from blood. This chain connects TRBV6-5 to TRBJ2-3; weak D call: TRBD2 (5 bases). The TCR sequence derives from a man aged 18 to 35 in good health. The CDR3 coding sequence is TGTGCCAGCAGTCCAGGACTTGGAGATACGCAGTATTTT. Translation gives CASSPGLGDTQYF.